This TCR beta chain was obtained from a study of beta chain features in type 1 diabetes. Across the study: Investigators examined 107,917,701 sorted cells across all samples.

Expressed TCRB transcripts were sequenced after all isolated RNA was converted to cDNA. Here immunoSEQ multiplex PCR was the method, and the copy in TCRdb shows in-frame clones only, minus some. The table records 900,000 or so clones, roughly a sixth of them present only once. Purity above 95% was achieved in all sorted populations. The table lists this clone with a few counts. The trim removed 4 bases at V and 0 bases at J, leaving 10 bases unmatched. Germline assignment: CDR1 LGHNA and CDR2 YSLEER. This CDR3 spans 17 amino acids. The sequence was collected from a woman aged 18-29 years in good health. This sequence joins TRBV4-3 and TRBJ2-7; 9 bases match TRBD1. Sequenced material: naive CD4+ T cells from blood. The CDR3 DNA follows: TGCGCCAGCAGCCTAAGGGTCGGGACAGGGAGCTCCTACGAGCAGTACTTC. Translation: CASSLRVGTGSSYEQYF.